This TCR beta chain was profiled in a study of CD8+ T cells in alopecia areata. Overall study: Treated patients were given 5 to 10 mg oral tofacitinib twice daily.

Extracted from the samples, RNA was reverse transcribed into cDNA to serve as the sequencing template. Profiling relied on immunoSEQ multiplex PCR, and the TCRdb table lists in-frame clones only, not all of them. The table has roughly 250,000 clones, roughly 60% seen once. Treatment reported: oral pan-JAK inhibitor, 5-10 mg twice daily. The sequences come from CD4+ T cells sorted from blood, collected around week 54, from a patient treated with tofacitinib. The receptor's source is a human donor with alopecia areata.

The CDR3 protein is CSGSDVTQYF. CDR3 DNA sequence: TGCAGTGGATCGGATGTTACGCAGTATTTT. This chain joins TRBV20-1 and TRBJ2-3; D gene ambiguous. The germline CDR1 and CDR2 sequences are DFQATT and SNEGSKA (reference sequence). V dropped 7 bases and J dropped 8 bases, with 10 bases sitting between them. There are 10 residues in the CDR3.